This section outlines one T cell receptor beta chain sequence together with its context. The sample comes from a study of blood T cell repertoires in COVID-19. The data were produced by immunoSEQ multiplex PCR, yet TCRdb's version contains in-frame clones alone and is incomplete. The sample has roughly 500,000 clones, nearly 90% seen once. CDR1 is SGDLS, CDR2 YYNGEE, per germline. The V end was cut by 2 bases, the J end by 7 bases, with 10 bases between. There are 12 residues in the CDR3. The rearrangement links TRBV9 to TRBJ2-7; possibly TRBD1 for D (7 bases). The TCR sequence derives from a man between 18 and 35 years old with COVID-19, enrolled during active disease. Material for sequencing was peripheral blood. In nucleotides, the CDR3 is TGTGCCAGCAGCGTCAGGGGGAGGGAGCAGTACTTC. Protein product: CASSVRGREQYF.